This T cell receptor beta chain originates from a study of T cell repertoires in cytomegalovirus infection (dated 2019 in TCRdb). Regarding the complete study: Recently identified HLA-C-restricted CMV epitopes, whose presentation resists viral immunomodulation, were targeted by peptide stimulations together with well-studied HLA-B-restricted epitopes. Donor HLA type was relevant to the analysis, because carriage of CMV infection together with the matching HLA type was indicated by public TCR beta signatures. Overall results and qualifications from the work: The ex vivo response was dominated by HLA-C-restricted CMV-specific TCR beta clonotypes, which also provided the single most frequent clonotype in two of eight donors. In both this cohort and an independent roughly 350-donor cohort, the cumulative frequency of public TCR beta family members distinguished carriers of CMV infection plus the relevant HLA type.

There are a few counts of this clonotype. Its antigen remains unidentified. No much larger clone exists at a distance of one base, and base qualities are not known. This specimen's treatment or condition label, per the study, means: in vitro stimulation with specific CMV peptide epitopes to enrich CMV-specific T cells. The run used an Illumina HiSeq 1500. Clones were called with MiXCR by TCRdb after fastp trimmed the public reads at Q25, and only in-frame beta chains were retained. Every entry covers one CDR3 protein and lists the most common genes and DNA from its rows. This sample is represented by about 830,000 distinct CDR3 sequences; 32% of them were singletons. The ten top clones hold 9.5% to 15% of the sample. V loses 2 bases of germline sequence and J loses 6 bases, and the interval between the two ends is 14 bases. Taken from the germline V gene (reference sequence), the CDR1 and CDR2 loops are MNHEY and SMNVEV. The CDR3 starts with the cysteine, ends with the phenylalanine, and has 14 residues. Only the CDR3 region is kept as DNA, spanning 42 bases read in frame from base 1.

Here the chain combines TRBV27 and TRBJ2-7; TRBD1 could be the D gene, as 5 bases match. Sequencing was performed on cultured CD8+ T cells from PBMCs, taken from culture after CMV antigen stimulation. This clonotype was obtained from a human donor in good health (CMV status not recorded). Some clones in this sample may be carry-over from other donors' samples. This receptor has the CDR3 CASSLGPGHREQYF. The DNA is TGTGCCAGCAGTTTAGGTCCAGGGCATCGCGAGCAGTACTTC.